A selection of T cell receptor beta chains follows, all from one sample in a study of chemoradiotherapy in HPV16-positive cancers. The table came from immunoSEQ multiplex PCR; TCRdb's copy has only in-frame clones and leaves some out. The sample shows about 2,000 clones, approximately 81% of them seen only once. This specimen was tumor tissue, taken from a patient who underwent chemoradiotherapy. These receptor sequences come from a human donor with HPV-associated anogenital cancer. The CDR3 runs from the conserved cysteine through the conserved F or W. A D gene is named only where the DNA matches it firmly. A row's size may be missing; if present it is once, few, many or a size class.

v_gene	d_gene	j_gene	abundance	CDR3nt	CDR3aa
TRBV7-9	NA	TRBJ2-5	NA	TGTGCCAGCAGCTCGAGGGCAGGGCACGAGACCCAGTACTTC	CASSSRAGHETQYF
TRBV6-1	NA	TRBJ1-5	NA	TGTGCCAGCAGTGAATCTTCCGCCTCAAGACGGATGGCCCGGCGGCCCCAGCATTTT	CASSESSASRRMARRPQHF
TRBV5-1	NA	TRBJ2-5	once	TGCGCCAGCAGCTTGTCTAGCGCGCAAGAGGCCCAGTACTTC	CASSLSSAQEAQYF
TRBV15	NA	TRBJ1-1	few	TGTGCCACCAGCCGCGACGGATATGAAGCTTTCTTT	CATSRDGYEAFF
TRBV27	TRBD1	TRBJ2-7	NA	TGTGCCAGCAGTTTTAGAGGGGGACAGTCCGAGCAGTACTTC	CASSFRGGQSEQYF
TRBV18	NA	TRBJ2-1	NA	TGTGCCAGCTCACAGGACAGCCCTACTGACAATGAGCAGTTCTTC	CASSQDSPTDNEQFF
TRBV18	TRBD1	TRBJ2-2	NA	TGTGCCAGCTCACCTCCGGGACAGGGGGCCACCGGGGAGCTGTTTTTT	CASSPPGQGATGELFF
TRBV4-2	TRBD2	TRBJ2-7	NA	TGTGCCAGCAGCCAAGAGACTAGCGGCTCCTACGAGCAGTACTTC	CASSQETSGSYEQYF
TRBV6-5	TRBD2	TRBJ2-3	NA	TGTGCCAGCAGCTCTAGCGGGGGGGCAAGAAATACGCAGTATTTT	CASSSSGGARNTQYF
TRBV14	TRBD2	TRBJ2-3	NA	TGTGCCAGCAGCCACCGACTAGCGGGAGAGTCAGATACGCAGTATTTT	CASSHRLAGESDTQYF
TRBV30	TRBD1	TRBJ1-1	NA	TGTGCCTGGAGTTCCCCGGACAGGGAGGGCACTGAAGCTTTCTTT	CAWSSPDREGTEAFF
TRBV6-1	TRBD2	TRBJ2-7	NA	TGTGCCAGCAGACGCCTAGCGGGGGGTCCCTACGAGCAGTACTTC	CASRRLAGGPYEQYF
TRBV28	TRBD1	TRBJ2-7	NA	TGTGCCAGCAGTTCAGGGGGCGGGGAGCAGTACTTC	CASSSGGGEQYF
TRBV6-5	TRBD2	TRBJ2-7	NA	TGTGCCAGCAGTTACTCAGCCGGGAGGACCTACGAGCAGTACTTC	CASSYSAGRTYEQYF
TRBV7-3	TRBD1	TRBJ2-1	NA	TGTGCCAGCAGCCCCCTGGGACAGGGAATAGATGAGCAGTTCTTC	CASSPLGQGIDEQFF
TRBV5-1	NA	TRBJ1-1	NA	TGCGCCAGCAGCTTGGCCATCAGGACTTTAGGCACTGAAGCTTTCTTT	CASSLAIRTLGTEAFF
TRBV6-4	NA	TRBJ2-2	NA	TGTGCCAGCAGTGACGGGGGCCACACCGGGGAGCTGTTTTTT	CASSDGGHTGELFF
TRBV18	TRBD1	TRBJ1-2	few	TGTGCCAGCTCGGGACAGGGGGCGCAGGGCTACACCTTC	CASSGQGAQGYTF
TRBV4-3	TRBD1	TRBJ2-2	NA	TGCGCCAGCAGCCATGGACAGGGGACCGGGGAGCTGTTTTTT	CASSHGQGTGELFF
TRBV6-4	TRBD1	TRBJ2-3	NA	TGTGCCAGCAGGGCGACAGGGGGCAACGGTGCAGATACGCAGTATTTT	CASRATGGNGADTQYF
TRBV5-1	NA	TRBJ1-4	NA	TGCGCCAGCAGCTTGGCCTCAACTAATGAAAAACTGTTTTTT	CASSLASTNEKLFF
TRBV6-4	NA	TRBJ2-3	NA	TGTGCCAGCAGTGAAAAGGAGGGGGCAGATACGCAGTATTTT	CASSEKEGADTQYF
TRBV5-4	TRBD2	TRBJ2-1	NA	TGTGCCAGCAGCCGAGGGACTAGCGGGAGCTCCTACAATGAGCAGTTCTTC	CASSRGTSGSSYNEQFF
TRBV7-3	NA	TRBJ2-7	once	TGTGCCAGCAGCCAAGGTGGTGGCAGGGGCTACGAGCAGTACTTC	CASSQGGGRGYEQYF
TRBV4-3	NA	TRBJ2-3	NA	TGCGCCAGCAGCCAAGATGGCGGGGGCACAGATACGCAGTATTTT	CASSQDGGGTDTQYF
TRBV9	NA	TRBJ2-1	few	TGTGCCAGCAGCGTAGGCCTCGAGGGCGAGCAGTTCTTC	CASSVGLEGEQFF
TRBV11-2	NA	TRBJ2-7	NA	TGTGCCAGCAGCTCAGCTTCGGGTAGTTCAATCTACGAGCAGTACTTC	CASSSASGSSIYEQYF
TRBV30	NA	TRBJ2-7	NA	TGTGCCTGGAGGGGGACTTGGTCCTACGAGCAGTACTTC	CAWRGTWSYEQYF
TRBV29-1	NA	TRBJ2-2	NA	TGCAGCGTGGGGGGGGCGTGGGGGCCCGGGGAGCTGTTTTTT	CSVGGAWGPGELFF
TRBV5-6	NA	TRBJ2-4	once	TGTGCCAGCAGCTTGGCGGCGCGGCCCGGCGGGGATCAGTACTTC	CASSLAARPGGDQYF
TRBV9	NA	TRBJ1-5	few	TGTGCCAGCAGCGGGCTTGGTCAGCCCCAGCATTTT	CASSGLGQPQHF
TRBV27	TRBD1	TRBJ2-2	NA	TGTGCCAGCAAATTACAGGGGGCGAACACCGGGGAGCTGTTTTTT	CASKLQGANTGELFF
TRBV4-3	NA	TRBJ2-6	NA	TGCGCCAGCAGCCAAGATCGGAGACAGGCGGCCAACGTCCTGACTTTC	CASSQDRRQAANVLTF
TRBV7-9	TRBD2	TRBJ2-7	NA	TGTGCCAGCAGCTTAGACCTAGCGGGAGTTGACGAGCAGTACTTC	CASSLDLAGVDEQYF
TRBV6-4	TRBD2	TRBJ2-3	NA	TGTGCCAGCAGCGAGACTAGCGGGGGCACAGATACGCAGTATTTT	CASSETSGGTDTQYF
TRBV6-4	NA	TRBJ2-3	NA	TGTGCCAGCAGTGAAGGTGGGGACACAGATACGCAGTATTTT	CASSEGGDTDTQYF
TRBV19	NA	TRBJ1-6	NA	TGTGCCACCGCTCTGAGCTCCTATAATTCACCCCTCCACTTT	CATALSSYNSPLHF
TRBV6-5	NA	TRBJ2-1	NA	TGTGCCAGCAAAATCGGGGGCGGGACAAACAATGAGCAGTTCTTC	CASKIGGGTNNEQFF
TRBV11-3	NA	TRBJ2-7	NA	TGTGCCAGCAGCTTAGGACAGTCCTACGAGCAGTACTTC	CASSLGQSYEQYF
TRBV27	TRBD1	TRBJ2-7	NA	TGTGCCAGCAGTCCCCGGGCAGGGGGCTCCTACGAGCAGTACTTC	CASSPRAGGSYEQYF
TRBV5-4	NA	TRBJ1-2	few	TGTGCCAGCAGCGGTGGAGAGTCGTTCGGCTACACCTTC	CASSGGESFGYTF
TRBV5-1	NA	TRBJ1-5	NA	TGCGCCAGCAGCTTGGACGATCCTGGGAATCAGCCCCAGCATTTT	CASSLDDPGNQPQHF
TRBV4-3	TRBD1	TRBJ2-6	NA	TGCGCCAGCAGCCAAGAGGGGACAGCTTCTGGGGCCAACGTCCTGACTTTC	CASSQEGTASGANVLTF
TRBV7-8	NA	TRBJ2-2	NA	TGTGCCAGCAGCTTAGCTCTCAGCGGGGAGCTGTTTTTT	CASSLALSGELFF
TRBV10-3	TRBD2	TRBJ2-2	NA	TGTGCCATCAGGCAGACCGGGACTAGAGAAAGCGGGGAGCTGTTTTTT	CAIRQTGTRESGELFF
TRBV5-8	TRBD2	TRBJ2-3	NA	TGTGCCAGCAGCTTGGTTGGACTAGCGGGGCCGGGGGATACGCAGTATTTT	CASSLVGLAGPGDTQYF
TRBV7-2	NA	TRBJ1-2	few	TGTGCCAGCAGCCAGGACGGTCTCTATGGCTACACCTTC	CASSQDGLYGYTF
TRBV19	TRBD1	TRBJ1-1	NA	TGTGCCAGTAGTACCTGGGACAGGGTTAGTGAAGCTTTCTTT	CASSTWDRVSEAFF
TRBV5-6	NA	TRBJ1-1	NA	TGTGCCAGCAGCTTGGTTGGGGGTCCTGAAGCTTTCTTT	CASSLVGGPEAFF
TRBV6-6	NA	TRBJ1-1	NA	TGTGCCAGCAGTCCTGGGACGTCGAACACTGAAGCTTTCTTT	CASSPGTSNTEAFF
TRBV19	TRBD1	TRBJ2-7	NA	TGTGCCAGCAGACGAGGGACAGAACTTTCCGAGCAGTACTTC	CASRRGTELSEQYF
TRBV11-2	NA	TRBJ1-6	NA	TGTGCCAGCAGCCCGGGGATAACCCTCCACTTT	CASSPGITLHF
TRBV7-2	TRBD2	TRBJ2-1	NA	TGTGCCAGCAGTCCCTCCCGGGGGGTAGTCTACAATGAGCAGTTCTTC	CASSPSRGVVYNEQFF
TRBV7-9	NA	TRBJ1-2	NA	TGTGCCAGCAGCATACAGACGGCCTATGGCTACACCTTC	CASSIQTAYGYTF
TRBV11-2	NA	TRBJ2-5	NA	TGTGCCAGCAGCTTACGAACGGGAGAGGGGGAGACCCAGTACTTC	CASSLRTGEGETQYF